This entry is about one T cell receptor (beta chain). Its antigen remains unidentified. This entry belongs to a study of OX40 agonist ivuxolimab in advanced cancers. Study details: Every 2 weeks, ivuxolimab was infused into the patients intravenously at between 0.01 and 10 mg/kg. Those treated in dose escalation had hepatocellular carcinoma, melanoma, renal cell cancer or head and neck cancer. Partial responses occurred in Three dose-escalation patients, one with hepatocellular carcinoma and two with cutaneous melanoma. Study-wide results and caveats: Expanded clones tended on average to be more numerous among CD8+ T cells than CD4+.

The assay was immunoSEQ multiplex PCR, and TCRdb's table has in-frame clones only and misses some. Found here are around 90,000 clones, around nine tenths of them singletons; the top ten hold roughly 2%. The CDR3 is 14 amino acids. The V end lost 5 bases, the J end lost 3 bases, and 14 bases lay between the germline ends. The germline CDR1 and CDR2 sequences are LNHDA and SQIVND (reference sequence). This TCR derives from an adult with an advanced solid tumor such as melanoma, head and neck, liver or kidney cancer. The material was CD4+ or CD8+ T cells sorted from blood, obtained in a trial of the OX40 agonist ivuxolimab. The chain uses TRBV19 and TRBJ2-7, with D perhaps matching TRBD1 (6 bases). The CDR3 loop is CASSHGQRLYEQYF. DNA of the CDR3: TGTGCCAGTAGTCACGGACAGAGGCTCTACGAGCAGTACTTC. The whole variable domain, remainder taken from reference TRBV19 and TRBJ2-7, is DGGITQSPKYLFRKEGQNVTLSCEQNLNHDAMYWYRQDPGQGLRLIYYSQIVNDFQKGDIAEGYSVSREKKESFPLTVTSAQKNPTAFYLCASSHGQRLYEQYFGPGTRLTVT.